This T cell receptor (beta chain) derives from a study of OX40 agonist ivuxolimab in advanced cancers. Study as a whole: Mean age about 60 years, range about 20 to 85; approximately 83% male. Three patients responded partially, comprising one with hepatocellular carcinoma and two with cutaneous melanoma.

CDR3 length: 13 residues. The V gene lost 2 bases and the J gene lost 13 bases, with 17 bases spanning the gap. CDR1 and CDR2 from the germline V gene are MNHNY and SVGAGI (reference sequence). With regard to this clone: Its specificity is unknown.

Using immunoSEQ multiplex PCR, the repertoire was profiled, and TCRdb retains in-frame clones only, with some absent. In the table there are about 62,000 clones, approximately 88% of which are singletons. General study findings and limits: Partial responders at 0.1-3.0 mg/kg had among the lowest clonal expansion.

The sequence came from an adult with an advanced solid tumor such as melanoma, head and neck, liver or kidney cancer. The material was CD4+ or CD8+ T cells sorted from blood, obtained in a trial of the OX40 agonist ivuxolimab. The chain recombines TRBV6-6 with TRBJ1-2; a possible D gene is TRBD1 (5 bases). The DNA for the CDR3 is TGTGCCAGCAGTTACCGGGACCGCCCCGTCGGCACCTTC. It codes for CASSYRDRPVGTF.